This TCR beta chain was sequenced for a study of CD8 T cells in ankylosing spondylitis. Study-wide results and limits: Significant enrichment of disease-linked clones was reported in matched ankylosing spondylitis synovial fluid. In synovial fluid and blood from reactive arthritis, some motif variants were previously reported. Blood from ankylosing spondylitis patients appeared to carry a characteristic roughly eight-variant TCR beta motif.

This CDR3 is built from 14 residues. V gave up 2 bases and J gave up 6 bases, with 14 bases separating them. The V gene's germline CDR1 is MNHEY and CDR2 SVGAGI. This clonotype was counted many times. Its antigen is undetermined. Libraries for TCR beta were made by quantitative 5'-RACE with molecular barcodes. TCRdb used MiXCR to reprocess the 5' RACE reads, holding one entry per CDR3 protein. This sample has about 130,000 distinct CDR3 sequences, with 6% to 8% found just once. The TCR sequence derives from a female donor with ankylosing spondylitis or in good health (not recorded which). The V and J genes are TRBV6-5 and TRBJ2-7; a weak D match, TRBD2 (5 bases). The sequenced sample was blood, either unsorted or a sorted T cell fraction (not recorded which). The CDR3 protein is CASSYGPGYSEQYF. The CDR3 DNA reads TGTGCCAGCAGTTACGGTCCGGGATATAGCGAGCAGTACTTC.